Described below is a single TCR beta chain sequence and its context. Its antigen is still unknown. This entry is derived from a study of cytomegalovirus exposure and HLA in healthy donors. Study results and limitations: Using the classifier, cytomegalovirus status was reportedly diagnosed with high specificity and sensitivity.

This PCR relied on a set of 60 Vbeta primers and 13 Jbeta primers. TCRdb's copy holds only in-frame clones and misses some; the assay was immunoSEQ multiplex PCR. The data show 110,000 to 150,000 clones, with about three quarters seen just once and roughly 4.3% held by the top ten. From germline, CDR1 is WNHNN and CDR2 SYGVQD (reference sequence). The V segment lost 0 bases and the J segment 7 bases; nucleotides outside the gene matches: 10. The CDR3 length is 16 residues. The TCR sequence derives from a male donor in good health and CMV-seronegative. The V call is TRBV10-1, the J call TRBJ2-7; 9 bases match TRBD1. The sequencing sample was made of PBMCs. The chain's CDR3 is CASSESDSTGGKEQYF. The CDR3 DNA reads TGCGCCAGCAGTGAGTCGGATAGCACAGGGGGCAAGGAGCAGTACTTC.